The entry that follows covers one TCR beta chain sequence. Its antigen is currently unknown. Germline assignment: CDR1 SQVTM and CDR2 ANQGSEA. There are 12 residues in the CDR3. Naive CD8+ T cells showed CD45RO-CCR7+CD27+CD95-. This entry belongs to a study of CXCR3-negative and CXCR3-positive naive CD8 T cells. Regarding the study as a whole: More hydrophobic TRB CDR3s were found in CXCR3-positive naive cells than in CXCR3-negative naive cells. Naive subsets did not differ in surface CD5, and the authors estimated TCR strength using properties of the TRB CDR3. Both naive subsets showed comparably high diversity, and memory CD8+ cells showed much lower diversity.

The TRB libraries of cDNA were built by UMI-labeled 5' RACE. TCRdb derives one entry per CDR3 protein from the 5' RACE reads, leaving out DNA. Its clone listing holds about 63,000 distinct CDR3 sequences. The V and J genes are TRBV29-1 and TRBJ1-2; the TCRdb D gene call, TRBD1, has no DNA to confirm it. This TCR came from a human donor in good health. Some clones in this sample may be carry-over from other donors' samples. The sequenced sample consisted of naive CXCR3+ CD8+ T cells from blood. Sample subset: CD45RO-CCR7+CD27+CD95- naive CD8+ T cells expressing CXCR3 (TNR3+). The CDR3 reads CSALDGVGGYTF.